The clone carrying this TCR beta chain was seen once. Per the authors' pipeline: Reference gene primer amplification gave nucleated cell count estimates. Method: immunoSEQ multiplex PCR; TCRdb's copy keeps in-frame clones and lacks some. That table furnishes V, J and clone size, whereas the DNA furnished D and trimming. Here the sample spans roughly 200,000 clones, 70% to 90% being singletons. The sample comes from a study of blood T cell repertoires in COVID-19. Whole-study context: COVID-19 samples, acute and convalescent, were from the United States, Italy and Spain. PBMCs, B-cell-depleted T cells, or T cells provided the cDNA or gDNA that made up the material.

The J segment lost 5 bases and the V segment lost 4 bases, leaving 5 bases of the junction unmatched. The germline V gene encodes CDR1 SGHNT and CDR2 YYREEE (reference sequence). The CDR3 loop spans 14 amino acids. This TCR was recovered from a human donor with active or convalescent COVID-19. The donor label of this sample is uncertain. The chain carries TRBV5-4 and TRBJ2-5; 10 bases agree with TRBD2. The source material was peripheral blood. The CDR3 nucleotides read TGTGCCAGCAGCGAAGCGGGGGGGCTTGAGACCCAGTACTTC. Translating it yields CASSEAGGLETQYF.